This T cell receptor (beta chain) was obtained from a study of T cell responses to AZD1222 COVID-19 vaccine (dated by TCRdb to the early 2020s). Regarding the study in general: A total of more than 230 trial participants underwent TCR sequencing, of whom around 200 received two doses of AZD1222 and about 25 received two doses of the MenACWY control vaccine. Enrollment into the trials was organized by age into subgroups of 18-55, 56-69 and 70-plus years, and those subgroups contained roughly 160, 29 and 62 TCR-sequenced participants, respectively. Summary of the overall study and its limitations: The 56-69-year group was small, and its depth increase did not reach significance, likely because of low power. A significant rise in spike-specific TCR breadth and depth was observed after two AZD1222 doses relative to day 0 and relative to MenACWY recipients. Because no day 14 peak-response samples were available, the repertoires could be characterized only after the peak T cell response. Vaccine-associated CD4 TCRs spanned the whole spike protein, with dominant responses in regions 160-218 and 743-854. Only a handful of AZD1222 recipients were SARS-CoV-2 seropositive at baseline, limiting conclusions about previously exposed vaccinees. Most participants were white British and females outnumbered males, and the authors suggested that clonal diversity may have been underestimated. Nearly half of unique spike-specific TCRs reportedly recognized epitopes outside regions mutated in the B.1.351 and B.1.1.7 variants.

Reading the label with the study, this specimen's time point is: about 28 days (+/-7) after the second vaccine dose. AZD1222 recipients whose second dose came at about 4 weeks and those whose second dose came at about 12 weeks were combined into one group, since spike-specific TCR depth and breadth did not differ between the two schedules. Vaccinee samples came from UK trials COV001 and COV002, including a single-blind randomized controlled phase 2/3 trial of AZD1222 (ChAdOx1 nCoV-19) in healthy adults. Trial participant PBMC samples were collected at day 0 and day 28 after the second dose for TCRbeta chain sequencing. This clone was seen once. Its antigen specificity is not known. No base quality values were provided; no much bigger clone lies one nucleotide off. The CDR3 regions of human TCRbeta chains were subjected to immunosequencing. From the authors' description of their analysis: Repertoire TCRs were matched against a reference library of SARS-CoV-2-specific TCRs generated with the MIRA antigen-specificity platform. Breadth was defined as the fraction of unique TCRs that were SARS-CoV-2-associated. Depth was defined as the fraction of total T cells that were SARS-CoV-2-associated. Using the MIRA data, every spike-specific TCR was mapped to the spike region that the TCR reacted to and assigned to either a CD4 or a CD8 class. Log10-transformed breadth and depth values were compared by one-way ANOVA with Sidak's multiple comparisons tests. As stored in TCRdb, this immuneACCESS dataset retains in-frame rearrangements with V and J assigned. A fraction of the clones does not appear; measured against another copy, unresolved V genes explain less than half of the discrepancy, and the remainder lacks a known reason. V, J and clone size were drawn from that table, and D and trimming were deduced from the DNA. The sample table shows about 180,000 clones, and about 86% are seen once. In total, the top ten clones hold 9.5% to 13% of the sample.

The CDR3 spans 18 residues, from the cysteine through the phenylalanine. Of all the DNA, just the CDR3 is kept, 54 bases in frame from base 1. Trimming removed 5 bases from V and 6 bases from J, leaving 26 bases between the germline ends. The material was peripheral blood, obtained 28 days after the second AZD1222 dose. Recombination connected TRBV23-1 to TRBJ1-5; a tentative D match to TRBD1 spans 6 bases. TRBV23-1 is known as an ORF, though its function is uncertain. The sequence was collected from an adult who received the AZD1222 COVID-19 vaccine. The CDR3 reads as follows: CASSNPGHRVFEGQPQHF. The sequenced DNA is TGCGCCAGCAGTAATCCGGGACATCGGGTTTTTGAGGGTCAGCCCCAGCATTTT.